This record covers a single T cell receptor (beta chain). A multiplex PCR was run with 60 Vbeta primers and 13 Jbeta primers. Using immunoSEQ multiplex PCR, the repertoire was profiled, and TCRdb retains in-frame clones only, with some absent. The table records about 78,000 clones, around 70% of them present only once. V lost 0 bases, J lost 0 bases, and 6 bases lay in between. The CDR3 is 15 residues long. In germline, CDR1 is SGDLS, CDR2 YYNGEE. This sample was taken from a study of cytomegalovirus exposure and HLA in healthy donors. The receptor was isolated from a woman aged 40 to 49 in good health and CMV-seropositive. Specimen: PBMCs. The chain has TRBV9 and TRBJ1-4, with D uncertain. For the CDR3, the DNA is TGTGCCAGCAGCGTAGGAGTTGCAACTAATGAAAAACTGTTTTTT. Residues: CASSVGVATNEKLFF.